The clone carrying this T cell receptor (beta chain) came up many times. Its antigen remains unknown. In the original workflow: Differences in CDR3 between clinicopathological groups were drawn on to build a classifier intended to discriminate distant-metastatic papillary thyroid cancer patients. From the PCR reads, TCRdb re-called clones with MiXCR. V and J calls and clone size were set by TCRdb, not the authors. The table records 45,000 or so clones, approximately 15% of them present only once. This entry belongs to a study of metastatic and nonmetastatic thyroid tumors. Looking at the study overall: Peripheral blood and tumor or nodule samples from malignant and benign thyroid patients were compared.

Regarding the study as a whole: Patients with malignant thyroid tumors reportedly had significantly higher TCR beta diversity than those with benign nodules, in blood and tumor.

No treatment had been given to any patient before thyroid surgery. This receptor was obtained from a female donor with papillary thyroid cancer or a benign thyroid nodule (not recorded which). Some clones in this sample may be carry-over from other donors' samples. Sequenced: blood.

The CDR3 nucleotides are TGTGCCAGCAGCGGACAGGGACAGGCCAATCAGCCCCAGCATTTT. It is translated as CASSGQGQANQPQHF. The chain carries TRBV2 and TRBJ1-5, with 8 bases fitting TRBD1. V dropped 6 bases and J dropped 3; count of bases not matched to a gene: 7. Germline V gene lookup returns CDR1 SNHLY and CDR2 FYNNEI. The CDR3 spans 15 residues.